The 14 T cell receptor beta chains in this list originate from one sample, sequenced in a study of blood T cells in healthy people across ages. For the second PCR, which ran for about 7 to 11 cycles, a sample-barcoded 5' primer and a J-beta primer mix were used. Using its own MiXCR run on the 5' RACE reads, TCRdb lists one record per CDR3 protein. The sample shows approximately 1,000,000 distinct CDR3 sequences, less than 45% of them seen only once. Input material: blood. These receptor sequences come from a man aged 18 to 29 in good health.

The chain combines TRBV7-9 with TRBJ1-5; D possibly corresponds to TRBD1 (5 bases). The CDR3 contains 15 residues. V was cut by 4 bases and J by 7 bases, with 17 bases left in between. The germline gives CDR1 SEHNR, CDR2 FQNEAQ (reference sequence). CDR3 nucleotide sequence: TGTGCCAGCAGCTCAGGGACTTTCCTGGGACAGCCCCAGCATTTT. Encoded protein: CASSSGTFLGQPQHF.

The rearrangement links TRBV7-9 to TRBJ1-1; D might be TRBD1 (6 bases). The CDR3 runs to 18 residues. Germline CDR1 reads SEHNR; CDR2 reads FQNEAQ (reference sequence). Between the trimmed V and J ends, which lost 1 base and 0 bases, there was a span of 18 bases. DNA for the CDR3: TGTGCCAGCAGCTTAGGGGAGAGAGGACAGCAACTGAACACTGAAGCTTTCTTT. Its translation is CASSLGERGQQLNTEAFF. Complete variable domain (other parts from reference TRBV7-9 and TRBJ1-1): DTGVSQNPRHKITKRGQNVTFRCDPISEHNRLYWYRQTLGQGPEFLTYFQNEAQLEKSRLLSDRFSAERPKGSFSTLEIQRTEQGDSAMYLCASSLGERGQQLNTEAFFGQGTRLTVV.

The chain joins TRBV20-1 to TRBJ1-5; D not resolved. Germline CDR1 and CDR2: DFQATT and SNEGSKA (reference sequence). The CDR3 runs 14 residues. V was trimmed by 3 bases and J by 5 bases, leaving 14 bases between them. The CDR3 here is CSASRPELDQPQHF. As DNA, the CDR3 is TGCAGTGCTAGCCGCCCAGAATTAGATCAGCCCCAGCATTTT.

The chain has TRBV20-1 and TRBJ1-5; D ambiguous. Germline CDR1 DFQATT, CDR2 SNEGSKA (reference sequence). The CDR3 contains 15 residues. V was shortened by 5 bases and J by 4 bases, with 18 bases between the two germline ends. CDR3 DNA: TGCAGTGCTCGAACGACCCCTCTCGGGAATCAGCCCCAGCATTTT. As protein: CSARTTPLGNQPQHF.

J is TRBJ1-1 and V is TRBV29-1; D is ambiguous. Germline CDR1 and CDR2: SQVTM and ANQGSEA. The V gene lost 4 bases and the J gene lost 5 bases, with 8 bases spanning the gap. The CDR3 consists of 11 residues. CDR3 loop: CSVGGWTEAFF. The CDR3 bases are TGCAGCGTTGGCGGGTGGACTGAAGCTTTCTTT.

This chain joins TRBV28 and TRBJ1-1, with a possible D match to TRBD1 (5 bases). This CDR3 comprises 14 residues. Germline V lookup: CDR1 MDHEN, CDR2 SYDVKM. V lost 8 bases to trimming and J lost 0 bases, with 13 bases between them. This CDR3 reads CASFGGEVNTEAFF. The CDR3, as DNA: TGTGCCAGCTTTGGAGGGGAAGTGAACACTGAAGCTTTCTTT.

The gene calls are TRBV2 and TRBJ2-2; D not resolved. The germline gives CDR1 SNHLY, CDR2 FYNNEI. This CDR3 comprises 14 residues. V gave up 7 bases and J gave up 0 bases, with 9 bases separating them. The CDR3 DNA sequence: TGTGCCAGCACCGAGCCAGCGAACACCGGGGAGCTGTTTTTT. This gives the protein CASTEPANTGELFF.

This rearrangement joins TRBV27 to TRBJ1-5; unclear D gene. Trimming stripped 11 bases from V and 5 bases from J, with 7 bases between. This CDR3 has 10 residues. Per the germline V gene, CDR1 is MNHEY and CDR2 is SMNVEV (reference sequence). The CDR3 bases are TGTGCCGCTCCGTATCAGCCCCAGCATTTT. This sequence encodes CAAPYQPQHF.

This clonotype appeared a few times. The chain uses TRBV7-8 and TRBJ1-1; D not resolved. CDR3 size: 15 residues. Looked up from germline, CDR1 is SGHVS and CDR2 is FQNEAQ. Trimming removed 3 bases from V and 1 base from J, with 12 bases in between. CDR3 sequence reads: CASSFNTGWNTEAFF. Here the CDR3 DNA reads TGTGCCAGCAGCTTTAATACCGGGTGGAACACTGAAGCTTTCTTT.

The CDR3 sequence is CASSQDGFRGYTF. As DNA, the CDR3 is TGCGCCAGCAGCCAAGATGGGTTCCGGGGCTACACCTTC. V usage is TRBV4-3 and J usage is TRBJ1-2; D unclear. This CDR3 is 13 amino acids long. Germline V CDR1 and CDR2: LGHNA, YSLEER. The V gene lost 0 bases and the J gene lost 8 bases, with 10 bases spanning the gap.

The rearrangement uses TRBV18 and TRBJ2-1; possibly TRBD1 for D (6 bases). The germline V gene encodes CDR1 KGHSH and CDR2 LQKENI. The germline V and J ends were trimmed by 0 bases and 10 bases, with 13 bases remaining between them. The CDR3 consists of 14 residues. DNA of the CDR3: TGTGCCAGCTCACCACCGGGGGCTAGAGGGGAGCAGTTCTTC. This translates into CASSPPGARGEQFF. Full variable domain (outside the CDR3, taken from reference TRBV18 and TRBJ2-1): NAGVMQNPRHLVRRRGQEARLRCSPMKGHSHVYWYRQLPEEGLKFMVYLQKENIIDESGMPKERFSAEFPKEGPSILRIQQVVRGDSAAYFCASSPPGARGEQFFGPGTRLTVL.

This clonotype was recorded a few times. The chain is built from TRBV2 and TRBJ2-7; 7 nucleotides agree with TRBD1. Germline CDR1 and CDR2: SNHLY and FYNNEI. The CDR3 is made up of 13 amino acids. V dropped 8 bases and J dropped 7; count of bases not matched to a gene: 11. The CDR3 loop is CASGTDVYNEQYF. The CDR3 DNA follows: TGTGCCAGCGGGACAGATGTTTACAATGAGCAGTACTTC.

The chain recombines TRBV10-3 with TRBJ2-1, with 10 bases that match TRBD1. The junction had 4 bases not matched to a gene; V was cut back by 0 bases and J by 5 bases. The germline V gene has CDR1 ENHRY and CDR2 SYGVKD. CDR3 length: 16 amino acids. CDR3 bases: TGTGCCATCAGTGAGTCCGGGACAGGGGTCGACAATGAGCAGTTCTTC. As protein: CAISESGTGVDNEQFF.

The V gene is TRBV20-1, the J gene TRBJ1-4; D might be TRBD1 (5 bases). This CDR3 contains 14 residues. V was trimmed by 6 bases and J by 0 bases, leaving 11 bases between them. Germline V gene lookup returns CDR1 DFQATT and CDR2 SNEGSKA (reference sequence). CDR3 in DNA: TGCAGTGCCCCCCGACAGACAACTAATGAAAAACTGTTTTTT. It codes for CSAPRQTTNEKLFF.